Following are 11 T cell receptor beta chains from one sample sequenced in a study of blood T cell repertoires in COVID-19. The assay was immunoSEQ multiplex PCR, and TCRdb's table has in-frame clones only and misses some. The table includes fewer than 600,000 clones, around 89% detected once. The specimen was PBMCs or T cells enriched from blood (not recorded which). The receptors here all came from a woman between 40 and 55 years old who had recovered from COVID-19.

The V call is TRBV5-8, the J call TRBJ2-2; maybe TRBD1 (6 bases). Germline V gene sequence: CDR1 SGHTS, CDR2 YDEGEE. Trimming removed 7 bases at V and 5 bases at J, with 12 bases between. The CDR3 is made up of 13 amino acids. CDR3 sequence reads: CASDWGRTGELFF. Here the CDR3 DNA reads TGTGCCAGCGATTGGGGGCGAACCGGGGAGCTGTTTTTT.

The gene calls are TRBV5-1 and TRBJ2-1; TRBD2 aligns across 13 bases. V was pared by 4 bases and J by 8 bases, with 18 bases of the junction left unmatched. The CDR3 contains 19 residues. The germline gives CDR1 SGHRS, CDR2 YFSETQ. CDR3 sequence: CASSITKPGLAGSRHEQFF. The CDR3 nucleotides are TGCGCCAGCAGCATTACTAAACCGGGACTAGCGGGAAGTAGGCATGAGCAGTTCTTC.

The rearrangement links TRBV4-1 to TRBJ1-3, with D maybe TRBD1 (6 bases). The CDR3 sequence is 18 residues long. Trimming removed 1 base from V and 0 bases from J, with 16 bases in between. CDR1 is MGHRA, CDR2 YSYEKL, per germline. CDR3 protein: CASSQGGGGQLSGNTIYF. DNA of the CDR3: TGCGCCAGCAGCCAAGGGGGGGGCGGACAGCTCTCTGGAAACACCATATATTTT.

The V gene is TRBV7-2, the J gene TRBJ2-7; unclear D gene. The length of the CDR3 is 13 residues. Per the germline V gene, CDR1 is SGHTA and CDR2 is FQGNSA. Trimming left V 3 bases short and J 4 bases short, with 10 bases between. CDR3 sequence reads: CASSFTVWYEQYF. The DNA of the CDR3 is TGTGCCAGCAGCTTTACAGTTTGGTACGAGCAGTACTTC.

This chain uses TRBV10-3 with TRBJ2-7, with D perhaps matching TRBD2 (6 bases). CDR1 ENHRY and CDR2 SYGVKD come from the germline V gene. The V and J ends lost 6 bases and 3 bases respectively, with 27 bases between them. The CDR3 contains 18 residues. CDR3 residues: CAIRKGAGILDYFYEQYF. CDR3 DNA: TGTGCCATCAGAAAAGGGGCGGGTATCTTGGACTACTTCTACGAGCAGTACTTC.

This clone turned up a few times. The chain has TRBV14 and TRBJ2-3; 14 bases align to TRBD2. V shed 4 bases and J 4 bases; nucleotides not matched to a gene: 4. The CDR3 is 16 amino acids. Per germline, CDR1 SGHDN and CDR2 FVKESK. CDR3 nucleotides: TGTGCCAGCAGCCTTCGACTAGCGGGAGGGGCAGATACGCAGTATTTT. Translating gives CASSLRLAGGADTQYF.

V is TRBV18 and J is TRBJ2-6; D not resolved. Germline V CDR1 and CDR2: KGHSH, LQKENI. V lost 5 bases and J 0 bases, leaving 14 bases between the germline ends. This CDR3 is built from 17 residues. In nucleotides, the CDR3 is TGTGCCAGCTCAGCAGGCAGTCAGGCCTCTGGGGCCAACGTCCTGACTTTC. It is translated as CASSAGSQASGANVLTF.

V and J are TRBV18 and TRBJ1-4, with 10 bases aligning to TRBD1. The V and J ends lost 3 bases and 8 bases, in that order; junction bases with no gene match: 12. This CDR3 contains 17 residues. CDR1 is KGHSH, CDR2 LQKENI, per germline. CDR3 sequence reads: CASSPSLYGTGDEKLFF. Written as DNA, the CDR3 is TGTGCCAGCTCACCGTCACTTTACGGGACAGGGGACGAAAAACTGTTTTTT.

J is TRBJ2-5 and V is TRBV11-2; TRBD1 might be the D (8 bases). The CDR3 is 15 residues long. V lost 2 bases, J lost 4 bases, and 14 bases lay in between. Germline CDR1 is SGHAT and CDR2 is FQNNGV. The CDR3 reads CASSLSYRGGETQYF. For the CDR3, the DNA is TGTGCCAGCAGCTTATCGTACAGGGGGGGAGAGACCCAGTACTTC.

The chain recombines TRBV11-2 with TRBJ2-7; 13 bases are shared with TRBD2. This CDR3 is 15 amino acids long. Germline V CDR1 and CDR2: SGHAT, FQNNGV. Trimming at V came to 5 bases and at J to 4 bases, leaving 5 bases not matched to a gene. The CDR3 bases are TGTGCCAGCAGCATCCGACTAGCGGGAGGTTACGAGCAGTACTTC. Protein product: CASSIRLAGGYEQYF. Looking up the rest from reference TRBV11-2 and TRBJ2-7 gives the full variable domain: EAGVAQSPRYKIIEKRQSVAFWCNPISGHATLYWYQQILGQGPKLLIQFQNNGVVDDSQLPKDRFSAERLKGVDSTLKIQPAKLEDSAVYLCASSIRLAGGYEQYFGPGTRLTVT.

V gene TRBV14 combines with J gene TRBJ1-2, with a tentative D call TRBD1 (6 bases). The CDR3 spans 15 residues. V dropped 1 base and J dropped 4 bases, with 13 bases sitting between them. Germline V gene data show CDR1 as SGHDN and CDR2 as FVKESK. The CDR3 DNA is TGTGCCAGCAGCCAAGCACGAGGGGGGGGCTATGGCTACACCTTC. Translated, it gives CASSQARGGGYGYTF. The complete variable domain, with remaining parts taken from reference TRBV14 and TRBJ1-2, reads EAGVTQFPSHSVIEKGQTVTLRCDPISGHDNLYWYRRVMGKEIKFLLHFVKESKQDESGMPNNRFLAERTGGTYSTLKVQPAELEDSGVYFCASSQARGGGYGYTFGSGTRLTVV.